This T cell receptor (beta chain) appears in the sequencing data of a study of cytomegalovirus exposure and HLA in healthy donors (dated by TCRdb to 2016 to 2017). At the level of the whole study: According to a later analysis, the 120 or so validation repertoires were produced on the same platform as the 700 or so repertoires of the first cohort. The aim of the study was to test whether cataloging public T cell receptors could identify signatures of past pathogen exposure. A separate validation cohort of approximately 130 different subjects was used in addition to the approximately 670-subject first cohort. To predict cytomegalovirus infection status, the study brought together high-throughput TCR immunosequencing, statistical association of individual TCRs with disease status, and machine learning.

The donors belonged to the validation cohort of 90 to 150 subjects, which was separate from the approximately 610-subject first cohort. What the authors observed across the whole study: In vitro tests confirmed that a few of the cytomegalovirus-associated TCR beta chains recognize cytomegalovirus antigens. Most TCR sequences were observed very rarely across donors, whereas some public TCRs were present in many individuals. It was suggested by the authors that the approach could potentially be generalized to other disease states and immunological phenotypes. A total of 164 TCR beta chains were listed by the study as associated with cytomegalovirus. Of the cluster scores, approximately 95% were above 0 in a later analysis, which found that TCRs clustered in the first cohort also tended to co-occur in the approximately 130 validation repertoires. The classifier was reported to diagnose cytomegalovirus status with high specificity and sensitivity in both the original and validation cohorts. A later analysis lacked HLA typing for the validation cohort, so it scored co-occurrence in that cohort across all 110 or so repertoires.

Remarks on this clone: Its antigen target is currently unknown. Nothing much larger sits one base from this clone, and base qualities are not available.

Trimming removed 1 base from V and 7 bases from J; the gene matches leave 9 bases unexplained. Based on the germline V gene (reference sequence), the CDR1 and CDR2 sequences are MNHEY and SMNVEV. Counted from cysteine to phenylalanine, this CDR3 has 16 amino acids. This entry keeps only the CDR3 DNA: 48 bases, framed from base 1. The receptor library was made with the immunoSEQ multiplex PCR assay. From the authors' description of their analysis: A statistical classification framework was built for diagnosing cytomegalovirus status from the catalog of TCR beta chain sequences. Held by TCRdb, this immuneACCESS table contains in-frame sequences only and omits some clones. Under half of the omission traces to an unresolved V gene where checked; the cause of the rest is unknown. V and J calls and clone size are as listed in that table; D and trimming were resolved from the DNA. Counted in this sample were around 200,000 clones; 88% of them appeared once. Roughly 2.8% of the sample is in the top ten clones.

Source material: PBMCs. The receptor was isolated from a woman younger than 35 in good health and CMV-seronegative. The sequence is built from TRBV27 and TRBJ1-5; 8 middle bases align to TRBD1. Here is the DNA: TGTGCCAGCAGTTTATTAGGAGACAGGGGTGGCCAGCCCCAGCATTTT. Its translation is CASSLLGDRGGQPQHF.